These 28 T cell receptor beta chains were all obtained from the same sample, sequenced in a study of sequential checkpoint blockade in melanoma. The table came from immunoSEQ multiplex PCR; TCRdb's copy has only in-frame clones and leaves some out. The repertoire holds fewer than 15,000 clones, roughly two thirds seen once, with 23% in the top ten. Specified treatment: randomized to nivolumab then ipilimumab (arm A) or the reverse (arm B). The sample here was CD8+ T cells sorted from blood (inferred from file names), taken from a patient given nivolumab and ipilimumab in sequence. These receptor sequences come from a human donor with melanoma.

V and J are TRBV7-2 and TRBJ1-1; 10 positions agree with TRBD1. The junction had 3 bases not matched to a gene; V was cut back by 6 bases and J by 8 bases. Germline CDR1 reads SGHTA; CDR2 reads FQGNSA. This CDR3 spans 12 amino acids. The CDR3 region is CASRRQGAEAFF. The DNA of the CDR3 is TGTGCCAGCAGAAGACAGGGGGCGGAAGCTTTCTTT.

The chain joins TRBV6-5 to TRBJ1-2; 8 bases agree with TRBD1. The CDR3 is 13 amino acids. The ends lost 2 bases at V and 14 bases at J; junction bases unmatched: 10. Germline V gene sequence: CDR1 MNHEY, CDR2 SVGAGI. In DNA form, the CDR3 reads TGTGCCAGCAGTTACGGGGACAGGCATGGCTCGACCTTC. Residues: CASSYGDRHGSTF.

A few counts support this clone. The chain combines TRBV9 with TRBJ2-1, with 9 bases lining up with TRBD1. There are 16 residues in the CDR3. V lost 7 bases to trimming and J lost 3 bases; unmatched junction nucleotides: 11. The germline gives CDR1 SGDLS, CDR2 YYNGEE. The CDR3 loop reads CASSRQGDPLYNEQFF. The CDR3 DNA follows: TGTGCCAGCTCTCGACAGGGGGACCCCCTCTACAATGAGCAGTTCTTC.

The chain recombines TRBV2 with TRBJ2-7; 9 bases map to TRBD2. The germline V gene encodes CDR1 SNHLY and CDR2 FYNNEI. V shed 7 bases and J 1 base; nucleotides not matched to a gene: 5. The CDR3 is 14 residues long. The CDR3 DNA is TGTGCCAGCAAAGAACTAGCGGGTTCCTACGAGCAGTACTTC. Its protein product is CASKELAGSYEQYF.

The rearrangement uses TRBV9 and TRBJ2-6; 11 nucleotides align to TRBD2. J was trimmed by 1 base and V by 1 base; bases with no gene match: 4. The germline V gene has CDR1 SGDLS and CDR2 YYNGEE. The CDR3 totals 18 residues. The CDR3 DNA reads TGTGCCAGCAGCGTAAGACTAGCGGGAATTTCTGGGGCCAACGTCCTGACTTTC. Translation: CASSVRLAGISGANVLTF.

This chain links TRBV9 with TRBJ2-7; weak D call: TRBD2 (5 bases). Germline CDR1 SGDLS, CDR2 YYNGEE. Trimming took 1 base from V and 2 from J, leaving 10 bases between them. CDR3 size: 14 residues. The CDR3 DNA is TGTGCCAGCAGCGTAACCGGGATACCCTACGAGCAGTACTTC. Its protein is CASSVTGIPYEQYF.

J is TRBJ1-4 and V is TRBV6-1, with D uncertain. Trimming left V 6 bases short and J 8 bases short, with 13 bases between. Germline V CDR1 and CDR2: MNHNS, SASEGT. The CDR3 is made up of 13 amino acids. Here the CDR3 reads CASRARTVEKLFF. CDR3 coding DNA: TGTGCCAGCAGGGCACGAACAGTAGAAAAACTGTTTTTT.

This chain links TRBV5-6 with TRBJ2-1; TRBD2 aligns across 7 bases. The trim removed 4 bases at V and 8 bases at J, leaving 9 bases unmatched. CDR1 and CDR2 (germline): SGHDT, YYEEEE. The CDR3 sequence is 14 residues long. CDR3 loop: CASSAWTRSHEQFF. The CDR3 DNA sequence: TGTGCCAGCAGCGCCTGGACTAGATCGCATGAGCAGTTCTTC.

The J gene is TRBJ2-1, the V gene TRBV9; 7 nucleotides line up with TRBD2. The V segment lost 0 bases and the J segment 0 bases; nucleotides outside the gene matches: 6. The length of the CDR3 is 17 residues. The germline V gene has CDR1 SGDLS and CDR2 YYNGEE. The CDR3 spells CASSVEQGGSSYNEQFF. The CDR3 region has the DNA TGTGCCAGCAGCGTAGAGCAGGGCGGGAGCTCCTACAATGAGCAGTTCTTC.

This clone was recorded a few times. The chain links TRBV5-6 to TRBJ1-2, with D tentatively TRBD1 (5 bases). V lost 2 bases and J lost 8, with 13 bases in between. CDR1 and CDR2 (germline): SGHDT, YYEEEE. This CDR3 comprises 13 residues. The CDR3 nucleotides read TGTGCCAGCAGCTTCGGGGGGTCGGAAGGCTACACCTTC. It translates to CASSFGGSEGYTF.

This chain links TRBV11-1 with TRBJ2-7, with D possibly TRBD2 on 6 matching bases. Trimming removed 5 bases at V and 2 bases at J, with 13 bases between. Germline loops: CDR1 SGHAT, CDR2 FQDESV (reference sequence). The CDR3 runs to 14 residues. The CDR3 region is CASSLSGGAYEQYF. The CDR3 region has the DNA TGTGCCAGCAGCCTCTCCGGGGGAGCCTACGAGCAGTACTTC.

To note about this clone: At one of its ends the junction is not consistent with the germline gene, which may arise from a read error. V usage is TRBV5-3 and J usage is TRBJ2-4; 10 nucleotides agree with TRBD1. TRBV5-3 is given ORF status, its function remaining uncertain. The CDR3 sequence is 15 residues long. The CDR3 sequence is CASSLRDRGKNIQYF. As DNA, the CDR3 is TGTGCCAGCAGCTTAAGGGACAGGGGCAAAAACATTCAGTACTTC.

The chain carries TRBV19 and TRBJ2-1, with TRBD1 matching over 8 bases. This CDR3 comprises 13 residues. Trimming removed 8 bases from V and 6 bases from J; junction bases left unmatched: 6. Germline loops: CDR1 LNHDA, CDR2 SQIVND (reference sequence). DNA for the CDR3: TGTGCCAGTGGTGACAGGGGTGGCAATGAGCAGTTCTTC. Its protein product is CASGDRGGNEQFF.

V is TRBV6-6 and J is TRBJ2-3, with D possibly being TRBD2 (5 bases). With 8 bases removed from V and 4 bases from J, the gap between germline ends came to 7 bases. The CDR3 loop spans 11 amino acids. The germline CDR1 and CDR2 sequences are MNHNY and SVGAGI (reference sequence). The DNA of the CDR3 is TGTGCCAGCTCGCGGGCAGATACGCAGTATTTT. Protein: CASSRADTQYF.

The chain has TRBV11-3 and TRBJ2-3, with 10 bases that match TRBD1. CDR1 SGHNT and CDR2 YENEEA come from the germline V gene. Trimming cost V 5 bases and J 0 bases; bases outside gene matches: 8. The CDR3 is made up of 17 amino acids. CDR3 loop: CASSARRQGASTDTQYF. CDR3 bases: TGTGCCAGCAGCGCGAGACGACAGGGGGCGAGCACAGATACGCAGTATTTT.

The sample holds a few counts of this clone. The V gene is TRBV5-1, the J gene TRBJ2-5; possible D gene TRBD2, 7 bases. The closer fit of TRBJ2-7 to the DNA end suggests the J call may be wrong. Germline assignment: CDR1 SGHRS and CDR2 YFSETQ. The CDR3 is 15 amino acids. The CDR3 nucleotides read TGCGCCAGCAGCCTCGCGGGGGCGGGGCCACACGAGCAGTACTTC. Its protein is CASSLAGAGPHEQYF.

The table lists this clone with a few counts. This chain links TRBV9 with TRBJ2-7, with 7 bases aligning to TRBD2. The length of the CDR3 is 14 residues. Germline CDR1 and CDR2: SGDLS and YYNGEE. Losses at the gene ends were 3 bases for V and 2 bases for J; bases not matched to a gene: 5. The CDR3 DNA reads as TGTGCCAGCAGCGGGTCTAGCGGAGCCTACGAGCAGTACTTC. Its protein is CASSGSSGAYEQYF.

This clone has only a few counts. This chain joins TRBV7-9 and TRBJ2-1; D gene uncertain. The CDR3 spans 13 residues. Germline loops: CDR1 SEHNR, CDR2 FQNEAQ (reference sequence). Trimming removed 1 base at V and 5 bases at J, with 6 bases between. This CDR3 is CASSLVTNNEQFF. The CDR3 DNA is TGTGCCAGCAGCTTAGTAACTAACAATGAGCAGTTCTTC. The whole variable domain, remainder taken from reference TRBV7-9 and TRBJ2-1, is DTGVSQNPRHKITKRGQNVTFRCDPISEHNRLYWYRQTLGQGPEFLTYFQNEAQLEKSRLLSDRFSAERPKGSFSTLEIQRTEQGDSAMYLCASSLVTNNEQFFGPGTRLTVL.

The V call is TRBV27, the J call TRBJ1-5, with D hard to call. Trimming stripped 5 bases from V and 0 bases from J, with 11 bases between. CDR3 size: 15 residues. Germline V gene lookup returns CDR1 MNHEY and CDR2 SMNVEV (reference sequence). The CDR3 sequence is CASSQAAGSNQPQHF. CDR3 nucleotides: TGTGCCAGCAGTCAAGCCGCGGGTAGCAATCAGCCCCAGCATTTT.

The rearrangement uses TRBV19 and TRBJ2-1, with TRBD2 matching over 10 bases. The V gene's germline CDR1 is LNHDA and CDR2 SQIVND (reference sequence). V lost 1 base, J lost 8 bases, and 5 bases stayed unmatched. The CDR3 consists of 15 residues. In nucleotides, the CDR3 is TGTGCCAGTAGTATAGGAGCGGGGGGGCCGTATGAGCAGTTCTTC. This translates into CASSIGAGGPYEQFF.

This clone came up a few times. The rearrangement uses TRBV5-1 and TRBJ2-7; TRBD1 is a possible D gene (8 bases). The CDR3 sequence is 14 residues long. Germline CDR1 is SGHRS and CDR2 is YFSETQ. V lost 4 bases, J lost 3 bases, and 14 bases lay in between. The CDR3 loop is CASSHRGGLYEQYF. CDR3 in DNA: TGCGCCAGCAGCCACAGGGGGGGGCTCTACGAGCAGTACTTC.

The genes are TRBV30 and TRBJ2-3, with D tentatively TRBD1 (8 bases). The CDR3 length is 14 residues. V was trimmed by 5 bases and J by 0 bases, leaving 12 bases between them. Germline V CDR1 and CDR2: GTSNPN, SVGIG (reference sequence). This chain's CDR3 is CAWDRGGSTDTQYF. CDR3 nucleotide sequence: TGTGCCTGGGACAGGGGAGGGAGCACAGATACGCAGTATTTT.

This sequence joins TRBV6-1 and TRBJ2-7, with 10 positions matching TRBD1. Germline V gene data show CDR1 as MNHNS and CDR2 as SASEGT. The CDR3 has 14 amino acids. Trimming at V came to 6 bases and at J to 6 bases, leaving 8 bases not matched to a gene. This chain's CDR3 is CASRQGQGLFEQYF. The CDR3 bases are TGTGCCAGCAGGCAGGGACAGGGGCTTTTCGAGCAGTACTTC.

This clone was detected only a few times. The V call is TRBV13, the J call TRBJ2-1; D is uncertain. V lost 3 bases and J lost 5, with 11 bases in between. Germline V CDR1 and CDR2: PRHDT, FYEKMQ (reference sequence). CDR3 size: 14 residues. The CDR3 reads CASSLRNSHNEQFF. In nucleotides, the CDR3 is TGTGCCAGCAGCTTGCGGAATTCCCACAATGAGCAGTTCTTC.

This rearrangement joins TRBV6-5 to TRBJ1-3; TRBD1 might be the D (5 bases). The CDR3 is made up of 14 amino acids. Trimming took off 2 bases at V and 2 bases at J, with 7 bases between the two ends. Germline values: CDR1 MNHEY, CDR2 SVGAGI. In DNA form, the CDR3 reads TGTGCCAGCAGTTACCAGGGTGCTGGAAACACCATATATTTT. Translation: CASSYQGAGNTIYF.

The chain links TRBV4-1 to TRBJ2-7, with 7 bases identical to TRBD2. CDR1 MGHRA and CDR2 YSYEKL come from the germline V gene. CDR3 length: 14 amino acids. The J segment lost 2 bases and the V segment lost 1 base, leaving 2 bases of the junction unmatched. The CDR3 sequence is CASSQAGLAYEQYF. The CDR3 DNA reads as TGCGCCAGCAGCCAAGCCGGACTAGCCTACGAGCAGTACTTC.

This sequence joins TRBV6-5 and TRBJ1-5; 7 nucleotides align to TRBD1. This CDR3 has 15 residues. Per the germline V gene, CDR1 is MNHEY and CDR2 is SVGAGI. V gave up 7 bases and J gave up 4 bases; unmatched junction bases: 10. The CDR3 DNA is TGTGCCAGCATCACCTACAGGGGATCGAATCAGCCCCAGCATTTT. Translated: CASITYRGSNQPQHF.

V gene TRBV2 combines with J gene TRBJ2-7; D call uncertain. CDR1 is SNHLY, CDR2 FYNNEI, per germline. The CDR3 extends over 13 amino acids. Trimming removed 10 bases at V and 0 bases at J, with 13 bases between. The CDR3 DNA is TGTGCCATCACTCCTATAAACTCCTACGAGCAGTACTTC. Its protein is CAITPINSYEQYF. Supplemented by reference TRBV2 and TRBJ2-7, the full variable domain reads EPEVTQTPSHQVTQMGQEVILRCVPISNHLYFYWYRQILGQKVEFLVSFYNNEISEKSEIFDDQFSVERPDGSNFTLKIRSTKLEDSAMYFCAITPINSYEQYFGPGTRLTVT.